This entry lists 15 T cell receptor beta chains sequenced from one sample in a study of T-cell memory formation after mild COVID-19. TCRdb used MiXCR to reprocess the 5' RACE reads, holding one entry per CDR3 protein. The sample gives roughly 200,000 distinct CDR3 sequences, roughly 18% of which show up once; 2.4% is in the top ten. Sequencing used PBMCs or a T cell subset sorted from them (not recorded which). These receptors were taken from an adult woman who had mild COVID-19 (a few samples of this study predate the infection). Cell type and time point are not known.

This clonotype has a handful of counts. The V call is TRBV7-9, the J call TRBJ2-3; 11 bases align to TRBD2. Germline loops: CDR1 SEHNR, CDR2 FQNEAQ (reference sequence). J was trimmed by 14 bases and V by 5 bases; bases with no gene match: 6. The CDR3 length is 12 residues. The CDR3, as DNA: TGTGCCAGCAGCCTCGGGACTAGCGGCGGGTATTTT. Its translation: CASSLGTSGGYF.

This clonotype turned up a few times. The chain couples TRBV27 to TRBJ1-5, with TRBD1 matching 10 bases. V lost 6 bases and J lost 4; bases outside the gene matches: 24. Germline V lookup: CDR1 MNHEY, CDR2 SMNVEV (reference sequence). The CDR3 runs 21 residues. CDR3 sequence (DNA): TGTGCCAGCAGAAAATATACTCGGGTCGGGACAGGGGACTCCGAGAATCAGCCCCAGCATTTT. Translated, it gives CASRKYTRVGTGDSENQPQHF.

This clonotype was seen a few times. The J gene is TRBJ1-3, the V gene TRBV7-8; D ambiguous. Germline lookup yields CDR1 SGHVS and CDR2 FQNEAQ. V dropped 0 bases and J dropped 7 bases, with 10 bases sitting between them. The CDR3 is made up of 14 amino acids. CDR3 coding DNA: TGTGCCAGCAGCTTAGCCGGGGAAAGCAACACCATATATTTT. Translation gives CASSLAGESNTIYF.

CDR3: CASSTRDTRWEAFF. DNA of the CDR3: TGTGCCAGCAGCACCCGGGACACCCGATGGGAAGCTTTCTTT. This chain links TRBV7-9 with TRBJ1-1, with TRBD1 as a possible D gene (6 bases). CDR1 is SEHNR and CDR2 is FQNEAQ in the germline V gene (reference sequence). The V end was cut by 5 bases, the J end by 8 bases, with 18 bases between. CDR3 length: 14 residues.

This chain joins TRBV30 and TRBJ2-7; 7 bases are shared with TRBD2. Germline V CDR1 and CDR2: GTSNPN, SVGIG (reference sequence). Germline trimming cut 1 base from V and 1 base from J; bases unmatched to any gene: 7. This CDR3 is 15 amino acids long. Here the CDR3 reads CAWSGAAGISYEQYF. The CDR3 nucleotides read TGTGCCTGGAGTGGGGCAGCGGGAATTTCCTACGAGCAGTACTTC.

There are a few counts of this clonotype. The chain links TRBV3-1 to TRBJ2-5; 9 nucleotides match TRBD1. The trim removed 4 bases at V and 6 bases at J, leaving 6 bases unmatched. The CDR3 is made up of 14 amino acids. Germline V gene lookup returns CDR1 LGHDT and CDR2 YNNKEL (reference sequence). The CDR3 DNA follows: TGTGCCAGCAGCCGGACAGGGGATAGGCAGACCCAGTACTTC. Protein product: CASSRTGDRQTQYF.

This chain connects TRBV24-1 to TRBJ2-1; 14 nucleotides match TRBD2. V gave up 2 bases and J gave up 7 bases; unmatched junction bases: 0. Germline V gene sequence: CDR1 KGHDR, CDR2 SFDVKD. CDR3 length: 15 residues. This CDR3 reads CATSDWTSGRNEQFF. In DNA, the CDR3 is TGTGCCACCAGTGATTGGACTAGCGGGAGGAATGAGCAGTTCTTC.

This clonotype was detected only a few times. The chain uses TRBV4-3 and TRBJ2-3; TRBD2 agrees at 15 bases. J gave up 6 bases and V 1 base, and 5 bases lay outside the gene matches. Germline V gene sequence: CDR1 LGHNA, CDR2 YSLEER. CDR3 length: 17 amino acids. The DNA for the CDR3 is TGCGCCAGCAGCCAAGGTGGGACTAGCGGGAGGAAGGATACGCAGTATTTT. Translation: CASSQGGTSGRKDTQYF.

This clonotype occurred many times. The chain recombines TRBV2 with TRBJ2-7, with TRBD1 as a possible D gene (5 bases). Germline CDR1 and CDR2: SNHLY and FYNNEI. There are 14 residues in the CDR3. V lost 3 bases and J lost 0, with 9 bases in between. The CDR3 protein is CASSEQGFSYEQYF. The CDR3 nucleotides read TGTGCCAGCAGTGAGCAGGGTTTCTCCTACGAGCAGTACTTC.

CDR3: CASSLEDGTKNIQYF. In DNA, the CDR3 is TGTGCCAGCAGCTTAGAGGACGGAACCAAAAACATTCAGTACTTC. This chain links TRBV11-3 with TRBJ2-4; D is ambiguous. Trimming took 0 bases from V and 2 from J, leaving 8 bases between them. This CDR3 contains 15 residues. Germline V gene sequence: CDR1 SGHNT, CDR2 YENEEA. Based on the CDR3 plus reference TRBV11-3 and TRBJ2-4, the full variable domain is EAGVVQSPRYKIIEKKQPVAFWCNPISGHNTLYWYLQNLGQGPELLIRYENEEAVDDSQLPKDRFSAERLKGVDSTLKIQPAELGDSAVYLCASSLEDGTKNIQYFGAGTRLSVL.

This clonotype was observed a few times. The chain uses TRBV12-3 or TRBV12-4 and TRBJ1-1; 7 bases are a match to TRBD1. The CDR3 spans 15 residues. After removal of 5 bases from V and 1 base from J, the junction contained 7 bases not matched to a gene. CDR3 bases: TGTGCCAGCAGTCCGCCCAGGGGGGCGAACACTGAAGCTTTCTTT. It translates to CASSPPRGANTEAFF.

In this sample, this clonotype turned up a few times. The CDR3 reads CASSKQGWETQYF. DNA of the CDR3: TGTGCCAGCAGTAAACAGGGGTGGGAGACCCAGTACTTC. This rearrangement joins TRBV6-5 to TRBJ2-5; 7 bases line up with TRBD1. This CDR3 has 13 residues. The V gene end was trimmed by 5 bases and the J gene end by 5 bases; junction bases not matched to a gene: 5. Germline V gives CDR1 MNHEY, CDR2 SVGAGI.

The chain has TRBV4-2 and TRBJ1-1, with D unresolved. Trimming took off 1 base at V and 3 bases at J, with 6 bases between the two ends. CDR3 length equals 13 residues. In germline, CDR1 is LGHNA, CDR2 YNFKEQ. CDR3 protein: CASSQVTDTEAFF. DNA for the CDR3: TGTGCCAGCAGCCAAGTTACAGACACTGAAGCTTTCTTT.

This clonotype was observed at least ten times. The V call is TRBV12-3 or TRBV12-4, the J call TRBJ2-3; 8 positions agree with TRBD1. The CDR3 contains 14 residues. Trimming at V came to 7 bases and at J to 1 base, leaving 4 bases not matched to a gene. The CDR3 DNA reads as TGTGCCAGCACCGTGGGACAGGGCACAGATACGCAGTATTTT. The encoded protein is CASTVGQGTDTQYF.

The J gene is TRBJ2-4, the V gene TRBV7-8; D is perhaps TRBD2 (5 bases). The CDR3 totals 15 residues. Deletions cut 6 bases from V and 1 base from J, with 13 bases between. Germline CDR1 reads SGHVS; CDR2 reads FQNEAQ. CDR3 in DNA: TGTGCCAGCAGGCCCGGACGCGGGGCCAAAAACATTCAGTACTTC. Translation: CASRPGRGAKNIQYF. Complete variable domain (other parts from reference TRBV7-8 and TRBJ2-4): GAGVSQSPRYKVAKRGQDVALRCDPISGHVSLFWYQQALGQGPEFLTYFQNEAQLDKSGLPSDRFFAERPEGSVSTLKIQRTQQEDSAVYLCASRPGRGAKNIQYFGAGTRLSVL.